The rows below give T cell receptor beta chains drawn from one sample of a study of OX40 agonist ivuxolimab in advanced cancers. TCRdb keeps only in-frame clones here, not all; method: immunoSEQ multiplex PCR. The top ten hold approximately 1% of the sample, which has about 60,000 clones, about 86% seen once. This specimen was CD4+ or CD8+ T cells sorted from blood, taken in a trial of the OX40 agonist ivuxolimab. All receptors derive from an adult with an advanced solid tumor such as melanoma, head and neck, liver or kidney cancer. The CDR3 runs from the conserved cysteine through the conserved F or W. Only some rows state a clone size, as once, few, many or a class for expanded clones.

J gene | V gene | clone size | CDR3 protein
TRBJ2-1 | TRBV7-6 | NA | CASSLGINRGNEQFF
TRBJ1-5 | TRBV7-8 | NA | CASSLTGAQGQPQHF
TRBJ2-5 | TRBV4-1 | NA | CASSRSGKRGPETQYF
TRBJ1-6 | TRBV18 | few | CASSPRDRGQNSPLHF
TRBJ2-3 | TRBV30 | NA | CAWSAGRYTQYF
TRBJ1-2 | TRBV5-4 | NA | CASRLGGEDYGYTF
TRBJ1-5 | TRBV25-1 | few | CAPNQPQHF
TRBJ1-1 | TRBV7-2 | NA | CASSLFPNRVNEAFF
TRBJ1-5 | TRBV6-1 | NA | CASSEAPKGAPQHF
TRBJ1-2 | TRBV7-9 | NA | CASSLGGIQGYTF
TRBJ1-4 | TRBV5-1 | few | CASSRSTGSNEKLFF
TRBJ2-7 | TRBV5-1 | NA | CASSYDRVDEQYF
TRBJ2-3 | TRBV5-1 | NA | CASSFTPTGASTDTQYF
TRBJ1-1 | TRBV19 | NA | CASSPRLGGGFTEAFF
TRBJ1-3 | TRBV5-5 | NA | CASSRDLIGNTIYF
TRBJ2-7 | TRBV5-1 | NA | CASSLGSPGNEQYF
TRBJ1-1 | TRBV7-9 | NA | CASSQQGTGTQGGAFF
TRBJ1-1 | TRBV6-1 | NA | CASSAAGSDTEAFF
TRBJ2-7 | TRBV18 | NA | CASSPKLAGGPSLSEQYF
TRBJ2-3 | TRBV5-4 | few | CASSLDVYGGLSSTDTQYF
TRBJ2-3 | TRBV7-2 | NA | CASTSGLADTQYF
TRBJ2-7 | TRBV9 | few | CASSVSPLTTDEQYF
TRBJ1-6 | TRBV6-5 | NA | CASSFESSYNSPLHF
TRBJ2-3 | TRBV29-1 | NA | CSVGNGGRGTDTQYF
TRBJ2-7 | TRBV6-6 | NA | CASSDSGTGSYEQYF
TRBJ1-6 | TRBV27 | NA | CASSRRVGGPSPLHF
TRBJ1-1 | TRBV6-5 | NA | CASSYSGAMNTEAFF
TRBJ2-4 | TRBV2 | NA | CASRETRIAKNIQYF
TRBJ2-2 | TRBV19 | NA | CASTGQELLNTGELFF
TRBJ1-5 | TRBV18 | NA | CASSPRGGVSNQPQHF
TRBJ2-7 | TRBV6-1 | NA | CASSPPGQGYHEQYF